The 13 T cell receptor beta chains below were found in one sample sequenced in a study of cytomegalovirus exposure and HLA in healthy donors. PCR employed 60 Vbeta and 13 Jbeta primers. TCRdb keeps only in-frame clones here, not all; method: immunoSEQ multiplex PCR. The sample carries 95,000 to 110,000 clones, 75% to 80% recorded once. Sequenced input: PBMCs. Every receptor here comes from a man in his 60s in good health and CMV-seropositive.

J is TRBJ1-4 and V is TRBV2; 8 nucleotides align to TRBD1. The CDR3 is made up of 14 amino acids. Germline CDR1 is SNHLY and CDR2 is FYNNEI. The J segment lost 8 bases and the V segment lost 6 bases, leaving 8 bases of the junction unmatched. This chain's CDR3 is CASSRQGFEEKLFF. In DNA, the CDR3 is TGTGCCAGCAGCCGACAGGGGTTTGAGGAAAAACTGTTTTTT.

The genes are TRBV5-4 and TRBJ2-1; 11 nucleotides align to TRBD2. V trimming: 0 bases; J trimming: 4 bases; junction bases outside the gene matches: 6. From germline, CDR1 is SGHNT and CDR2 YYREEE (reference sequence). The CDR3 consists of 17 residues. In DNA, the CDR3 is TGTGCCAGCAGCTTGGATCCTAGCGGGGGGCCTTACAATGAGCAGTTCTTC. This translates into CASSLDPSGGPYNEQFF.

The CDR3 protein is CASSQEQISGNTIYF. The CDR3 coding sequence is TGCGCCAGCAGCCAAGAACAGATCTCTGGAAACACCATATATTTT. This sequence joins TRBV4-1 and TRBJ1-3; no firm D call. Per the germline V gene, CDR1 is MGHRA and CDR2 is YSYEKL. CDR3 length: 15 residues. The V end was cut by 0 bases, the J end by 0 bases, with 6 bases between.

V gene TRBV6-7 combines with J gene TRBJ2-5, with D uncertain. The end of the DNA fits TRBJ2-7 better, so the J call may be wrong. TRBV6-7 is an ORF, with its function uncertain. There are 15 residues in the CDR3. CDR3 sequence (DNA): TGTGCCAGCCCCTCGAGCCTAGGTCCCACCCACGAGCAGTACTTC. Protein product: CASPSSLGPTHEQYF.

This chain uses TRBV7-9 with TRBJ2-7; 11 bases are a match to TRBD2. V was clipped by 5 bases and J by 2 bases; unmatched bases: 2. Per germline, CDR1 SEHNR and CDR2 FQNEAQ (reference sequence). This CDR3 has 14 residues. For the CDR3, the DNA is TGTGCCAGCAGCCATAGCGGGGGGGCCTACGAGCAGTACTTC. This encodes CASSHSGGAYEQYF.

CDR3 residues: CASSFRASGGLVRETQYF. CDR3 nucleotide sequence: TGTGCCAGCAGCTTTAGGGCTAGCGGGGGGCTGGTACGGGAGACCCAGTACTTC. The genes are TRBV5-6 and TRBJ2-5; 11 nucleotides agree with TRBD2. The ends lost 2 bases at V and 5 bases at J; junction bases unmatched: 14. This CDR3 spans 18 amino acids. Germline V CDR1 and CDR2: SGHDT, YYEEEE.

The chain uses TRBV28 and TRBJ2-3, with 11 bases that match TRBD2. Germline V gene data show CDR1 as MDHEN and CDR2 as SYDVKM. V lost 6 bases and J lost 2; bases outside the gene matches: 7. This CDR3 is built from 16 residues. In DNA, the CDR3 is TGTGCCAGCAGCCCAACTAGCGGGGGTTACACAGATACGCAGTATTTT. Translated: CASSPTSGGYTDTQYF.

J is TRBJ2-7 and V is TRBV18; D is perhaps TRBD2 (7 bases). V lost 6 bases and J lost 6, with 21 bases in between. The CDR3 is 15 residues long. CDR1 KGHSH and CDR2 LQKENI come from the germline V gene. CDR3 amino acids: CASSPWGGGRSEQYF. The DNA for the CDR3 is TGTGCCAGCTCCCCCTGGGGGGGCGGTCGTAGCGAGCAGTACTTC.

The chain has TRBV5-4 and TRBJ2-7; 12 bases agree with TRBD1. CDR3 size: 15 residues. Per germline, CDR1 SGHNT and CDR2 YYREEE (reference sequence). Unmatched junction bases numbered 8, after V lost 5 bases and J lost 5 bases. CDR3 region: CASSQPGTGGHEQYF. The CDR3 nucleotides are TGTGCCAGCAGTCAACCCGGGACAGGGGGCCACGAGCAGTACTTC.

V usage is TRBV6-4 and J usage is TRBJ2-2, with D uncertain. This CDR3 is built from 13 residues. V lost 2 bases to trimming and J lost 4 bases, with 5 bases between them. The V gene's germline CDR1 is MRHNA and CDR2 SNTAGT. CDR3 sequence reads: CASSDLSTGELFF. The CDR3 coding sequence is TGTGCCAGCAGTGACCTTAGCACCGGGGAGCTGTTTTTT.

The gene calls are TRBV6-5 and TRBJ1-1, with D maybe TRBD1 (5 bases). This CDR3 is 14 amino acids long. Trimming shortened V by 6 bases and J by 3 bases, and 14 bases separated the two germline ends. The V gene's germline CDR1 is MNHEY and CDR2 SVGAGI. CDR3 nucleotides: TGTGCCAGCAGACTCCCCAGGGCAGACACTGAAGCTTTCTTT. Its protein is CASRLPRADTEAFF.

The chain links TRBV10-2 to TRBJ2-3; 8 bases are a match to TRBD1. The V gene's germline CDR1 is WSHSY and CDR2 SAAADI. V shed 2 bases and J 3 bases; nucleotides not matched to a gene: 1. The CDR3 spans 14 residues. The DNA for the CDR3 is TGCGCCAGCAGTGAGACAGGGGGAACAGATACGCAGTATTTT. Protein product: CASSETGGTDTQYF.

CDR3 in amino acids: CAISDNTKRETQYF. CDR3 DNA sequence: TGTGCCATCAGTGACAATACTAAGAGGGAGACCCAGTACTTC. The V gene is TRBV10-3, the J gene TRBJ2-5; the D is unclear. This CDR3 has 14 residues. The germline V gene encodes CDR1 ENHRY and CDR2 SYGVKD. Trimming removed 3 bases from V and 5 bases from J, with 13 bases in between.